This T cell receptor beta chain was identified in a study of CD8 T cells in Susac syndrome. Findings and caveats of the study: The study acknowledged a relatively small number of individuals in its TCR sequencing and HLA analysis.

Random hexamers primed reverse transcription of about 0.5 to 1 ug RNA. TCRdb re-analysed the immunoSEQ multiplex PCR reads in MiXCR, keeping a single row per CDR3 protein. The profile shows some 400,000 distinct CDR3 sequences, more than 80% of them singletons. Details on this clonotype: Its specificity is not known.

The receptor comes from a human donor with multiple sclerosis. The sample taken for sequencing was CD8+ T cells from PBMCs.

CDR3 loop: CSVPLGGAMGEAFF. The CDR3 DNA sequence: TGCAGCGTTCCCCTGGGGGGGGCCATGGGTGAAGCTTTCTTT. The rearrangement links TRBV29-1 to TRBJ1-1, with D maybe TRBD1 (6 bases). V lost 5 bases and J 7 bases, leaving 20 bases between the germline ends. The V gene's germline CDR1 is SQVTM and CDR2 ANQGSEA. The CDR3 length is 14 residues. The full variable domain, completed using reference TRBV29-1 and TRBJ1-1, is SAVISQKPSRDICQRGTSLTIQCQVDSQVTMMFWYRQQPGQSLTLIATANQGSEATYESGFVIDKFPISRPNLTFSTLTVSNMSPEDSSIYLCSVPLGGAMGEAFFGQGTRLTVV.